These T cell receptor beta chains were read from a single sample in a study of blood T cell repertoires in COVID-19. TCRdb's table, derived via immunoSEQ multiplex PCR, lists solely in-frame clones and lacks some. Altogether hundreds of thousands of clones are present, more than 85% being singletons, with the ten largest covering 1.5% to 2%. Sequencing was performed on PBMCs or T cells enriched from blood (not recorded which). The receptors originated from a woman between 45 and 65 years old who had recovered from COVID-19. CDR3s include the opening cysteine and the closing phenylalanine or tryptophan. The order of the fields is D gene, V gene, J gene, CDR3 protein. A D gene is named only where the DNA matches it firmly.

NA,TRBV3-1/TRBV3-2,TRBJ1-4,CASSGLGEKLFF
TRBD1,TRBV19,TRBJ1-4,CATLGQGLGEKLFF
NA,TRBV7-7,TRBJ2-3,CASSSGVSSTDTQYF
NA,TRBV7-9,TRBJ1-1,CASSPSGQTNTEAFF
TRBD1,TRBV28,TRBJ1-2,CASKTGGSNYGYTF
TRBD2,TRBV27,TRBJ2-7,CASSRGLAGRGTSEQYF
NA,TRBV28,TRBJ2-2,CASSPSAGRLGGELFF
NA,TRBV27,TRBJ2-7,CASSSSPGLSYEQYF
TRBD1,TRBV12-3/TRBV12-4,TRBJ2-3,CASSRGFPDTQYF
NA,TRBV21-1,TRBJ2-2,CASSKPLRRLELFF
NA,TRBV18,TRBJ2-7,CASSPPPGSYYEQYF
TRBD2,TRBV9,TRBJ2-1,CASSPSTSGGSSYNEQFF
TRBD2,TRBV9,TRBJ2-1,CASSVLSGKKVNEQFF
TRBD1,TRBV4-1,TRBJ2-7,CASSHRGQESSYEQYF
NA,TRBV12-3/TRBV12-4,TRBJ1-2,CASSPLQGDGYTF
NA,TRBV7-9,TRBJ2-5,CASSPSAGSETQYF
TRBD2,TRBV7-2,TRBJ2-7,CASSPILAGPRYEQYF
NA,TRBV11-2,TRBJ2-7,CASSLGGSYEQYF
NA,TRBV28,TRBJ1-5,CASKQNQPQHF
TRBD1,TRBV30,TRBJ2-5,CAWSYNRGETQYF
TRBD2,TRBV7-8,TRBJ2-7,CASSRDSGIISHEQYF
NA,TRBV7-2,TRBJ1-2,CASSSSGDVGDYGYTF
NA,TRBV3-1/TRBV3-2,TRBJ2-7,CASSHARRPHEQYF
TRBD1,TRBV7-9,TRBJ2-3,CASSLKTGGDTQYF
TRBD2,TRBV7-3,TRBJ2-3,CASSSTSADTQYF
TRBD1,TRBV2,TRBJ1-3,CASSRDRRGNTIYF
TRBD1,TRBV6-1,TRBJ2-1,CASSDQDRGNEQFF
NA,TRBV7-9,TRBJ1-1,CASSLDGEAFF
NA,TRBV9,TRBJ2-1,CASSMAGQFSARSYNEQFF
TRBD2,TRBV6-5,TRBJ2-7,CASMRPAGGREQYF
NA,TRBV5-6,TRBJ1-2,CASSSQGNYGYTF
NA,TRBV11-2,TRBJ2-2,CASSLEGAPGGELFF
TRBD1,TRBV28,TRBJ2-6,CASSLWGQGSGANVLTF
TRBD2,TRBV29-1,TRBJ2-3,CSVDFLGLAGDWDTQYF
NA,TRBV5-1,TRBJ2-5,CASSLPQYTQYF
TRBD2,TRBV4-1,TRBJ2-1,CASSRGLAGESEQFF
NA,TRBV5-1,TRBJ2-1,CASSLSDTAYNEQFF
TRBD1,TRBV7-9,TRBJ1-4,CASSPGQLATNEKLFF
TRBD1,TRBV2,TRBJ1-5,CASSAGQSNQPQHF
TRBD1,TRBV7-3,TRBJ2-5,CASSPGQAKETQYF
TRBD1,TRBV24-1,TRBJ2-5,CATSDPATGYQETQYF
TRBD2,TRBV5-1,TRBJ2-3,CASSPTRSGRTDTQYF
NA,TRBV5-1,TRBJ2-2,CASSLGENTGELFF
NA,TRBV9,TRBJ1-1,CASSSPGTTNTEAFF
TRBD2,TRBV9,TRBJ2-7,CASSPKATSGSYEQYF
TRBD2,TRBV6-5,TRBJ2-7,CASSYGTSGYEQYF
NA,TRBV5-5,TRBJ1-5,CASSSTQGNQPQHF
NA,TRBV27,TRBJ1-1,CASSFCFTGGCTEAFF
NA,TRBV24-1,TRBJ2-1,CATDSGRYNEQFF
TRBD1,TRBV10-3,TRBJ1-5,CAISERDRTLLGNQPQHF
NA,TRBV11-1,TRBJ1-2,CASSASIFNYGYTF
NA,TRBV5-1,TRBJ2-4,CASSSTDKNIQYF
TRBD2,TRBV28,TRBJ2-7,CASNHPTGLRVEQYF
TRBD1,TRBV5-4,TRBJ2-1,CASINSGTVNEQFF
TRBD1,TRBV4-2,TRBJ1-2,CASSQELTGDNYGYTF
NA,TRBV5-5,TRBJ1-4,CASSRQITNEKLFF
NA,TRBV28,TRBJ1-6,CASSFVGQTKNSPLHF
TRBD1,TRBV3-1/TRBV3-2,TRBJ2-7,CASGGQGAYEQYF
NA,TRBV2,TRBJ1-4,CASSDYLGGASGKLFF
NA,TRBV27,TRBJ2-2,CASSTDRNTGELFF